Given below is one T cell receptor beta chain in context. As yet, its antigen is unknown. V was clipped by 6 bases and J by 8 bases, with 13 bases between them. There are 13 residues in the CDR3. Germline CDR1 reads MNHNS; CDR2 reads SASEGT. This sample was taken from a study of cytomegalovirus exposure and HLA in healthy donors. Study-wide background: Out of 150 million to 200 million T cells, an earlier analysis found over 100 million unique TCR beta sequences in total. Study-wide results and limits: TCR beta sequences numbering under 20,000 were associated with HLA alleles at 0.05 false discovery rate in a later analysis. Many donors shared some public TCRs, even though most TCR sequences were rare. Accurate prediction of HLA-A and HLA-B alleles (for most subjects) was reportedly achieved from TCR beta sequences.

The study ran its PCR with 60 Vbeta and 13 Jbeta primers. Only in-frame clones appear in the TCRdb table, and some are missing; sequencing was by immunoSEQ multiplex PCR. The table records roughly 120,000 clones, under 85% of them present only once. This sequence originates from a woman between 40 and 55 years old in good health and CMV-seropositive. V and J are TRBV6-1 and TRBJ1-4, with D perhaps matching TRBD1 (5 bases). Source material: PBMCs. CDR3 nucleotides: TGTGCCAGCAGAGGGGTGGCAAGCGAAAAACTGTTTTTT. This translates into CASRGVASEKLFF.